One and the same sample provided the 21 T cell receptor beta chains below, sequenced in a study of T cells in localized non-small cell lung cancer. Data came from immunoSEQ multiplex PCR; TCRdb stores just in-frame clones and leaves some out. The repertoire holds fewer than 2,000 clones, with 26% as singletons. The sequenced sample was normal lung tissue next to the tumor, obtained before any cancer treatment. These receptors were taken from a female donor older than 55 with stage I lung adenocarcinoma.

The rearrangement links TRBV19 to TRBJ2-1; 9 bases agree with TRBD1. Trimming cost V 7 bases and J 7 bases; bases outside gene matches: 14. From germline, CDR1 is LNHDA and CDR2 SQIVND (reference sequence). The CDR3 length is 16 residues. In nucleotides, the CDR3 is TGTGCCAGTATATCGGGCCGGACAGGGGTAGGGAATGAGCAGTTCTTC. This translates into CASISGRTGVGNEQFF.

This chain uses TRBV5-1 with TRBJ2-7, with 10 bases that match TRBD1. The junction had 4 bases not matched to a gene; V was cut back by 0 bases and J by 4 bases. This CDR3 is built from 15 residues. The germline CDR1 and CDR2 sequences are SGHRS and YFSETQ. The CDR3 DNA is TGCGCCAGCAGCTTGGAGACAGGGGGCGGGTACGAGCAGTACTTC. Protein: CASSLETGGGYEQYF.

In this sample, this clone is medium-sized. V usage is TRBV11-3 and J usage is TRBJ2-1; 7 bases are a match to TRBD1. CDR1 and CDR2 (germline): SGHNT, YENEEA. This CDR3 region has 16 residues. V dropped 5 bases and J dropped 0; count of bases not matched to a gene: 7. In DNA, the CDR3 is TGTGCCAGCAGCCCCGGACAGGAAAGCTCCTACAATGAGCAGTTCTTC. Translated, it gives CASSPGQESSYNEQFF.

The chain couples TRBV19 to TRBJ2-2; either TRBD1 or TRBD2 may fit D (7 bases each). The CDR3 sequence is 14 residues long. V lost 11 bases, J lost 3 bases, and 16 bases lay in between. The germline CDR1 and CDR2 sequences are LNHDA and SQIVND (reference sequence). CDR3 region: CASRGGPDTGELFF. The CDR3 nucleotides are TGTGCCTCCAGGGGGGGCCCGGACACCGGGGAGCTGTTTTTT. Combining the CDR3 with reference TRBV19 and TRBJ2-2 gives the whole variable domain DGGITQSPKYLFRKEGQNVTLSCEQNLNHDAMYWYRQDPGQGLRLIYYSQIVNDFQKGDIAEGYSVSREKKESFPLTVTSAQKNPTAFYLCASRGGPDTGELFFGEGSRLTVL.

The chain combines TRBV19 with TRBJ1-5; D may be TRBD1 (6 bases). With 6 bases removed from V and 4 bases from J, the gap between germline ends came to 16 bases. The CDR3 contains 15 residues. Germline V CDR1 and CDR2: LNHDA, SQIVND (reference sequence). CDR3 loop: CASRGRQDPNQPQHF. In DNA, the CDR3 is TGTGCCAGTAGGGGGAGACAGGACCCAAATCAGCCCCAGCATTTT.

The chain uses TRBV28 and TRBJ1-1; TRBD1 agrees at 10 bases. This CDR3 contains 13 residues. Germline values: CDR1 MDHEN, CDR2 SYDVKM. The V gene end was trimmed by 6 bases and the J gene end by 11 bases; junction bases not matched to a gene: 9. The CDR3 reads CASSHDRGLNAFF. DNA of the CDR3: TGTGCCAGCAGCCACGACAGGGGGCTGAATGCTTTCTTT. The entire variable domain, with the rest obtained from reference TRBV28 and TRBJ1-1, is as follows: DVKVTQSSRYLVKRTGEKVFLECVQDMDHENMFWYRQDPGLGLRLIYFSYDVKMKEKGDIPEGYSVSREKKERFSLILESASTNQTSMYLCASSHDRGLNAFFGQGTRLTVV.

The genes are TRBV11-3 and TRBJ2-3; 8 bases map to TRBD1. The V gene end was trimmed by 5 bases and the J gene end by 6 bases; junction bases not matched to a gene: 7. Germline values: CDR1 SGHNT, CDR2 YENEEA. This CDR3 contains 14 residues. This CDR3 is CASSTRGQGDTQYF. The CDR3 DNA follows: TGTGCCAGCAGCACCCGCGGACAGGGCGATACGCAGTATTTT.

The chain employs TRBV11-3 and TRBJ2-7; 10 bases agree with TRBD1. Trimming at V came to 4 bases and at J to 9 bases, leaving 9 bases not matched to a gene. CDR3 length equals 14 residues. Germline V gene sequence: CDR1 SGHNT, CDR2 YENEEA. The CDR3 sequence is CASSSRDRGKVQYV. Written as DNA, the CDR3 is TGTGCCAGCAGCTCCCGGGACAGGGGAAAAGTGCAGTACGTC.

This clone was observed a handful of times. The chain joins TRBV28 to TRBJ2-5; D is undetermined. Germline V gene lookup returns CDR1 MDHEN and CDR2 SYDVKM. V lost 3 bases to trimming and J lost 5 bases, with 19 bases between them. The CDR3 length is 16 residues. CDR3 protein: CASSFVGLAERETQYF. The CDR3 DNA reads as TGTGCCAGCAGTTTTGTCGGTCTGGCGGAGAGGGAGACCCAGTACTTC.

This chain connects TRBV25-1 to TRBJ1-1; TRBD1 agrees at 7 bases. The ends lost 7 bases at V and 2 bases at J; junction bases unmatched: 4. The CDR3 spans 13 residues. Germline CDR1 MGHDK, CDR2 SYGVNS. DNA for the CDR3: TGTGCCAGCAATAGACAGGGAAACACTGAAGCTTTCTTT. Protein product: CASNRQGNTEAFF. The entire variable domain, with the rest obtained from reference TRBV25-1 and TRBJ1-1, is as follows: EADIYQTPRYLVIGTGKKITLECSQTMGHDKMYWYQQDPGMELHLIHYSYGVNSTEKGDLSSESTVSRIRTEHFPLTLESARPSHTSQYLCASNRQGNTEAFFGQGTRLTVV.

The rearrangement joins TRBV19 to TRBJ1-2; 9 bases align to TRBD1. This CDR3 contains 14 residues. With V trimmed by 6 bases and J by 5 bases, 7 bases remained unmatched. Germline CDR1 reads LNHDA; CDR2 reads SQIVND (reference sequence). CDR3: CASRQGALGYGYTF. The CDR3 bases are TGTGCCAGTAGACAGGGGGCGCTGGGGTATGGCTACACCTTC.

The chain links TRBV11-3 to TRBJ2-1; perhaps TRBD1 as D (6 bases). The V gene lost 7 bases and the J gene lost 5 bases, with 15 bases spanning the gap. The CDR3 spans 14 residues. CDR1 SGHNT and CDR2 YENEEA come from the germline V gene. CDR3 sequence (DNA): TGTGCCAGCACACGGACAGCACGCCACAATGAGCAGTTCTTC. Translated: CASTRTARHNEQFF.

The CDR3 coding sequence is TGCGCCAGCAGCGATAAAACAGGGGACACTGAAGCTTTCTTT. This translates into CASSDKTGDTEAFF. V usage is TRBV5-1 and J usage is TRBJ1-1, with TRBD1 matching over 7 bases. The CDR3 consists of 14 residues. The germline CDR1 and CDR2 sequences are SGHRS and YFSETQ. The V and J ends lost 4 bases and 3 bases, in that order; junction bases with no gene match: 6.

The V call is TRBV12-5, the J call TRBJ1-2; TRBD1 might be the D (5 bases). Germline values: CDR1 LGHNT, CDR2 FRNRAP. V lost 2 bases, J lost 0 bases, and 19 bases lay in between. The CDR3 extends over 18 amino acids. The CDR3 spells CASGLPLGTAPSNYGYTF. CDR3 nucleotide sequence: TGTGCTAGTGGTTTGCCCCTTGGGACCGCACCTTCTAACTATGGCTACACCTTC.

This clone counts as medium-sized. This chain joins TRBV6-8 and TRBJ1-1; the D gene is possibly TRBD1 (5 bases). V lost 0 bases and J lost 0, with 11 bases in between. Germline V gene data show CDR1 as MNHGY and CDR2 as SAAAGT. This CDR3 is 16 amino acids long. The CDR3 bases are TGTGCCAGCAGTTACTCGTTTAGCAGGGTGAACACTGAAGCTTTCTTT. Protein product: CASSYSFSRVNTEAFF.

The rearrangement joins TRBV19 to TRBJ2-1; D tentatively fits TRBD1 or TRBD2 (5 bases each). V lost 0 bases and J lost 16, with 19 bases in between. This CDR3 is 14 amino acids long. Germline V gene lookup returns CDR1 LNHDA and CDR2 SQIVND (reference sequence). The CDR3 is CASSIDTGPRVIFF. The DNA of the CDR3 is TGTGCCAGTAGTATAGATACGGGGCCCCGCGTTATTTTCTTC.

This clone is medium-sized by share. This rearrangement joins TRBV11-3 to TRBJ2-7, with D hard to call. The CDR3 consists of 15 residues. V lost 4 bases and J lost 6, with 19 bases in between. Germline CDR1 SGHNT, CDR2 YENEEA. The CDR3 region has the DNA TGTGCCAGCAGCTGGCTAAATGGTGGGGTCTGCGAGCAGTACTTC. It specifies CASSWLNGGVCEQYF.

The J gene is TRBJ1-5, the V gene TRBV19; D call uncertain. Germline lookup yields CDR1 LNHDA and CDR2 SQIVND (reference sequence). V dropped 11 bases and J dropped 0 bases, with 17 bases sitting between them. CDR3 length equals 15 residues. The CDR3 DNA sequence: TGTGCCTCATTTCCCTCCGGGTATAGCAATCAGCCCCAGCATTTT. This codes for CASFPSGYSNQPQHF.

The chain combines TRBV19 with TRBJ1-5; D perhaps matches TRBD1 (5 bases). The CDR3 consists of 14 residues. CDR1 LNHDA and CDR2 SQIVND come from the germline V gene (reference sequence). V dropped 10 bases and J dropped 5 bases, with 18 bases sitting between them. DNA of the CDR3: TGTGCCATGTCCCCGGGGGATAGGGATCAGCCCCAGCATTTT. Residues: CAMSPGDRDQPQHF.

This clone was picked up a small number of times. The rearrangement uses TRBV11-3 and TRBJ1-2, with no clear D. The CDR3 is made up of 15 amino acids. Deletions cut 3 bases from V and 2 bases from J, with 13 bases between. Germline assignment: CDR1 SGHNT and CDR2 YENEEA. CDR3 residues: CASSFGDRANYGYTF. Written as DNA, the CDR3 is TGTGCCAGCAGCTTCGGGGATCGGGCAAACTATGGCTACACCTTC.

The J gene is TRBJ2-2, the V gene TRBV30, with 10 bases matching TRBD2. V lost 4 bases, J lost 3 bases, and 5 bases stayed unmatched. This CDR3 is 15 amino acids long. Germline V gene sequence: CDR1 GTSNPN, CDR2 SVGIG (reference sequence). The CDR3 sequence: CAWIQRGGYTGELFF. In DNA form, the CDR3 reads TGTGCCTGGATACAGCGGGGGGGTTACACCGGGGAGCTGTTTTTT.